This TCR beta chain originates from a study of radiotherapy plus CTLA-4 blockade in lung cancer. Study-level background: Objective responses were seen in about a sixth of patients, disease control in more than 30%. Study results and caveats: Following radiotherapy plus ipilimumab, tumor-derived TCR clones expanded in the blood.

With respect to this clone: Its target is unknown.

Trimming removed 0 bases from V and 0 bases from J; junction bases left unmatched: 7. This CDR3 contains 18 residues. Per the germline V gene, CDR1 is MGHRA and CDR2 is YSYEKL. TCRdb's copy holds only in-frame clones and misses some; the assay was immunoSEQ multiplex PCR. The data contain around 70,000 clones, about 85% of them seen just once; the ten biggest clones take up about 4.2%. The specimen comprised peripheral blood, sampled from a patient treated with radiotherapy plus ipilimumab. This receptor was identified in a human donor with non-small cell lung cancer who had a partial response to radiotherapy plus ipilimumab. The chain joins TRBV4-1 to TRBJ1-1; 10 positions agree with TRBD1. The chain's CDR3 is CASSQDGTGARMNTEAFF. CDR3 bases: TGCGCCAGCAGCCAAGATGGGACAGGGGCCCGCATGAACACTGAAGCTTTCTTT.